Given below is one T cell receptor (beta chain) in context. Its target is unknown. One entry per CDR3 protein, called by TCRdb with MiXCR from the 5' RACE reads. The repertoire holds about 350,000 distinct CDR3 sequences, with about an eighth as singletons. This sample is drawn from a study of T-cell memory formation after mild COVID-19. About the study: There were largely donor-specific TCR clusters. Study findings and constraints: Detection of some responders pre-infection suggested pre-existing cross-reactive memory T cells participated. Contracting CD4+ clones sat mainly in CM and EM; CD8+ in EMRA.

The specimen was PBMCs or a T cell subset sorted from them (not recorded which). This TCR was recovered from a man aged 18 to 30 who had mild COVID-19 (a few samples of this study predate the infection). Cell type and time point are not known.

CDR3 sequence reads: CSASLGGQFIPFF. For the CDR3, the DNA is TGCAGTGCTAGTCTAGGAGGACAGTTCATACCTTTCTTT. The rearrangement uses TRBV20-1 and TRBJ1-1, with a weak D call TRBD1 (6 bases). CDR3 length: 13 residues. V was trimmed by 3 bases and J by 12 bases, leaving 20 bases between them. The germline CDR1 and CDR2 sequences are DFQATT and SNEGSKA (reference sequence).